The subject of this entry is one T cell receptor (beta chain). This specimen belongs to a study of control samples from healthy donors and cancer patients. Measured with immunoSEQ multiplex PCR; TCRdb has only the in-frame clones, and not every one. The data contain roughly 120,000 clones, roughly 91% of them singletons. The origin of this receptor is a man between 45 and 60 years old with head and neck cancer. The sample consisted of PBMCs.

The CDR3 DNA reads TGTGCCACACGACAGAGCAGCGTGAACACTGAAGCTTTCTTT. Protein: CATRQSSVNTEAFF. The J gene is TRBJ1-1, the V gene TRBV27; D possibly corresponds to TRBD1 (5 bases). CDR1 is MNHEY and CDR2 is SMNVEV in the germline V gene (reference sequence). The CDR3 has 14 amino acids. Trimming took 10 bases from V and 0 from J, leaving 15 bases between them.